The 13 T cell receptor beta chains presented below share a single source sample, sequenced in a study of blood T cell repertoires in COVID-19. Sequenced by immunoSEQ multiplex PCR; TCRdb stores in-frame clones only, minus some. The sample lists approximately 60,000 clones, over 75% occurring once. The sample consisted of peripheral blood. Receptors were obtained from a woman aged 80 or over with acute or convalescent COVID-19.

The V gene is TRBV4-3, the J gene TRBJ2-7; D is perhaps TRBD1 (6 bases). V lost 0 bases and J lost 2, with 11 bases in between. CDR3 length: 15 amino acids. Germline V gives CDR1 LGHNA, CDR2 YSLEER. The CDR3 coding sequence is TGCGCCAGCAGCCAAGATCTGGGGGCCCCCTACGAGCAGTACTTC. Its translation: CASSQDLGAPYEQYF.

CDR3 in DNA: TGTGCCAGCAGCTTCGGACTAGCGGGTTCCTCTGGGGCCAACGTCCTGACTTTC. It specifies CASSFGLAGSSGANVLTF. The J gene is TRBJ2-6, the V gene TRBV7-8, with TRBD2 identical over 11 bases. Per the germline V gene, CDR1 is SGHVS and CDR2 is FQNEAQ. The CDR3 consists of 18 residues. Unmatched junction bases numbered 4, after V lost 3 bases and J lost 0 bases.

This clone was detected once. The V and J genes are TRBV14 and TRBJ2-2; D remains unclear. The germline V and J ends were trimmed by 0 bases and 6 bases, with 5 bases remaining between them. Germline V gene lookup returns CDR1 SGHDN and CDR2 FVKESK. This CDR3 is 13 amino acids long. The CDR3 spells CASSQDIAGELFF. The CDR3 nucleotides read TGTGCCAGCAGCCAAGATATTGCCGGGGAGCTGTTTTTT.

The V and J genes are TRBV6-6 and TRBJ2-5; weak D call: TRBD1 (5 bases). Germline values: CDR1 MNHNY, CDR2 SVGAGI (reference sequence). V lost 2 bases and J 5 bases, leaving 12 bases between the germline ends. The CDR3 length is 14 residues. In DNA form, the CDR3 reads TGTGCCAGCAGTTACGATACAAACAGGGAGACCCAGTACTTC. Protein: CASSYDTNRETQYF.

The chain links TRBV6-5 to TRBJ2-5; 7 positions agree with TRBD1. With 6 bases clipped from V and 2 bases from J, the junction kept 6 bases outside the gene matches. This CDR3 has 14 residues. Per germline, CDR1 MNHEY and CDR2 SVGAGI. CDR3 residues: CASSIGQEQETQYF. The CDR3 DNA is TGTGCCAGCAGCATCGGACAGGAACAAGAGACCCAGTACTTC.

This rearrangement joins TRBV2 to TRBJ2-5; D ambiguous. The CDR3 totals 13 residues. CDR1 SNHLY and CDR2 FYNNEI come from the germline V gene. V gave up 6 bases and J gave up 5 bases, with 13 bases separating them. The CDR3: CASSQRSVETQYF. The CDR3 region has the DNA TGTGCCAGCAGCCAAAGGAGCGTCGAGACCCAGTACTTC.

V and J are TRBV9 and TRBJ2-1; no definite D call. V gave up 3 bases and J gave up 3 bases, with 22 bases separating them. CDR1 is SGDLS, CDR2 YYNGEE, per germline. The CDR3 has 18 amino acids. The CDR3 protein is CASSGLDWKFYDYNEQFF. Here the CDR3 DNA reads TGTGCCAGCAGCGGTCTAGACTGGAAGTTTTATGACTACAATGAGCAGTTCTTC.

The gene calls are TRBV3-1 (or the pseudogene TRBV3-2) and TRBJ2-5; 10 bases map to TRBD2. This CDR3 comprises 16 residues. Germline values: CDR1 LGHDT, CDR2 YNNKEL (reference sequence). Trimming at V came to 3 bases and at J to 1 base, leaving 5 bases not matched to a gene. CDR3 bases: TGTGCCAGCAGCCAGGCTAGCGGGGGCCTCCAAGAGACCCAGTACTTC. Translated: CASSQASGGLQETQYF.

This chain joins TRBV7-3 and TRBJ2-2, with D hard to call. The V gene's germline CDR1 is SGHTA and CDR2 FQGTGA. The germline V and J ends were trimmed by 2 bases and 3 bases, with 16 bases remaining between them. The CDR3 has 17 amino acids. CDR3 DNA: TGTGCCAGCAGCTTATCACCCATGGCAGTGGACACCGGGGAGCTGTTTTTT. This gives the protein CASSLSPMAVDTGELFF.

V and J are TRBV6-5 and TRBJ2-7; 7 nucleotides agree with TRBD1. The CDR3 is 14 amino acids. V trimming: 2 bases; J trimming: 3 bases; junction bases outside the gene matches: 4. Per the germline V gene, CDR1 is MNHEY and CDR2 is SVGAGI. Written as DNA, the CDR3 is TGTGCCAGCAGTTACAGGACAGGACGCTACGAGCAGTACTTC. Translating it yields CASSYRTGRYEQYF.

DNA of the CDR3: TGTGCCAGCTCGCGACAGGGATTGGACACTGAAGCTTTCTTT. This codes for CASSRQGLDTEAFF. V usage is TRBV18 and J usage is TRBJ1-1; 7 bases fit TRBD1. The CDR3 runs 14 residues. Germline CDR1 is KGHSH and CDR2 is LQKENI. V lost 6 bases to trimming and J lost 3 bases; unmatched junction nucleotides: 7.

The chain carries TRBV4-3 and TRBJ1-3; D call uncertain. Looked up from germline, CDR1 is LGHNA and CDR2 is YSLEER. The CDR3 extends over 15 amino acids. The V gene lost 0 bases and the J gene lost 4 bases, with 10 bases spanning the gap. The CDR3 DNA is TGCGCCAGCAGCCAAGATCTTGTTTTGGGAAACACCATATATTTT. Its protein is CASSQDLVLGNTIYF.

The chain uses TRBV7-2 and TRBJ2-7; possible D gene TRBD1, 5 bases. The V gene lost 6 bases and the J gene lost 0 bases, with 15 bases spanning the gap. Germline V gene lookup returns CDR1 SGHTA and CDR2 FQGNSA. CDR3 length equals 15 residues. CDR3 DNA sequence: TGTGCCAGCAGATCGCGCTTGGGGCCCTCCTACGAGCAGTACTTC. Amino acids: CASRSRLGPSYEQYF.